Listed below are T cell receptor beta chains from one sample, sequenced in a study of early T cells in non-severe SARS-CoV-2 infection. TCRdb fed the 5' RACE reads into MiXCR, producing one record per CDR3 protein. The table lists 35,000 to 55,000 distinct CDR3 sequences, 20% to 25% of them singletons. The sequencing used whole blood, collected at baseline. The receptors come from an adult who was a healthcare worker with PCR-confirmed SARS-CoV-2 infection or an uninfected control (not recorded which). The CDR3 runs from the conserved cysteine through the conserved F or W. Fields, in order: CDR3 protein, CDR3 DNA, J gene, clone size, V gene, D gene. The D gene is left open where the match is weak. The size field is filled for only some rows; it gives once, few, many or a size class.

CASSATGGAYNEQLF	TGCGCCAGCAGCGCCACAGGGGGGGCCTACAATGAGCAGCTCTTC	TRBJ2-1	few	TRBV5-1	NA
CASSPGRGEDGYTF	TGTGCCAGCTCACCTGGGAGGGGCGAGGATGGCTACACCTTC	TRBJ1-2	NA	TRBV18	NA
CASNGGGSETQYF	TGTGCCAGCAACGGTGGAGGGTCGGAGACCCAGTACTTC	TRBJ2-5	NA	TRBV7-9	NA
CASSLDPSGEQYF	TGTGCCAGCAGTTTAGATCCCAGCGGCGAGCAGTACTTC	TRBJ2-7	NA	TRBV12-3/TRBV12-4	NA
CASSLQVLGHEQYF	TGTGCCAGCAGCTTACAGGTATTAGGGCACGAGCAGTACTTC	TRBJ2-7	NA	TRBV11-2	NA
CASSQGVVNTDTQYF	TGTGCCAGCAGCCAAGGAGTAGTAAACACAGATACGCAGTATTTT	TRBJ2-3	NA	TRBV14	NA
CASSPGAGYQPQHF	TGTGCCAGCTCACCGGGAGCGGGGTATCAGCCCCAGCATTTT	TRBJ1-5	few	TRBV18	NA
CASNNFRGHQETQYF	TGTGCCAGCAACAACTTCCGGGGGCATCAAGAGACCCAGTACTTC	TRBJ2-5	NA	TRBV7-8	NA
CASSQHRDSPGANVLTF	TGTGCCAGCAGCCAACACCGAGACAGTCCTGGGGCCAACGTCCTGACTTTC	TRBJ2-6	few	TRBV4-2	NA
CASSPRGQGSYNEQFF	TGTGCCAGCAGTCCCCGAGGACAGGGCTCCTACAATGAGCAGTTCTTC	TRBJ2-1	NA	TRBV12-3/TRBV12-4	TRBD1
CASSMGTPGPELFF	TGCGCCAGCAGCATGGGGACGCCGGGGCCTGAGCTGTTTTTT	TRBJ2-2	few	TRBV5-1	NA
CASSLVRSNTGELFF	TGTGCCAGCAGCTTAGTACGCAGCAACACCGGGGAGCTGTTTTTT	TRBJ2-2	NA	TRBV7-9	NA
CASSRTSILYSTDTQYF	TGTGCCAGCAGTAGGACATCTATTCTCTATAGCACAGATACGCAGTATTTT	TRBJ2-3	few	TRBV6-5	NA
CASSVLNYQETQYF	TGTGCCAGCTCCGTCCTAAATTACCAAGAGACCCAGTACTTC	TRBJ2-5	NA	TRBV18	NA
CASSFGGEQYF	TGTGCCAGCAGTTTTGGGGGGGAGCAGTACTTC	TRBJ2-7	few	TRBV12-3/TRBV12-4	NA
CASSYGTVENTEAFF	TGTGCCAGCAGTTACGGGACGGTGGAAAACACTGAAGCTTTCTTT	TRBJ1-1	medium-sized	TRBV6-2/TRBV6-3	NA
CAWDGGAKNIQYF	TGTGCCTGGGATGGGGGAGCCAAAAACATTCAGTACTTC	TRBJ2-4	few	TRBV30	NA
CSARTSGPITDTQYF	TGCAGTGCTAGAACTAGCGGACCGATCACAGATACGCAGTATTTT	TRBJ2-3	few	TRBV20-1	TRBD2
CASSQAQLRGANTGELFF	TGCGCCAGCAGCCAAGCCCAGTTGAGAGGGGCGAACACCGGGGAGCTGTTTTTT	TRBJ2-2	few	TRBV4-3	NA
CASSQVLGTYEQYF	TGCGCCAGCAGCCAAGTTTTGGGGACCTACGAGCAGTACTTC	TRBJ2-7	NA	TRBV4-3	NA
CASSQGGEKLFF	TGTGCCAGCAGTCAAGGGGGAGAAAAACTGTTTTTT	TRBJ1-4	NA	TRBV13	NA
CATSRGFGAGELFF	TGTGCCACCAGCAGGGGGTTTGGGGCCGGGGAGCTGTTTTTT	TRBJ2-2	few	TRBV15	NA
CASSLGQPKYF	TGTGCCAGCAGCTTAGGACAGCCTAAGTACTTC	TRBJ2-5	NA	TRBV7-9	NA
CASSLSGRGPGTDTQYF	TGTGCCAGCAGCTTAAGCGGGCGGGGCCCGGGCACAGATACGCAGTATTTT	TRBJ2-3	NA	TRBV11-2	NA
CSARGPGQGNEKLFF	TGCAGTGCTAGGGGCCCAGGGCAGGGCAATGAAAAACTGTTTTTT	TRBJ1-4	NA	TRBV20-1	NA
CASSADSGQPQHF	TGTGCCAGCAGCGCTGACAGCGGGCAGCCCCAGCATTTT	TRBJ1-5	NA	TRBV2	NA
CASSLSQGAEAFF	TGTGCCAGCAGCTTATCACAGGGCGCTGAAGCTTTCTTT	TRBJ1-1	NA	TRBV7-2	NA
CASSSDRGLYNEQFF	TGTGCCAGCAGCTCGGACAGGGGGCTCTACAATGAGCAGTTCTTC	TRBJ2-1	NA	TRBV5-4	TRBD1
CSVGDRSFVYEQYF	TGCAGCGTGGGGGACAGGTCTTTTGTCTACGAGCAGTACTTC	TRBJ2-7	NA	TRBV29-1	TRBD1
CASSLVEPPSSGANVLTF	TGCGCCAGCAGCTTGGTGGAACCCCCCTCCTCTGGGGCCAACGTCCTGACTTTC	TRBJ2-6	many	TRBV5-1	NA
CASTYGTVNTEAFF	TGTGCCAGCACCTATGGGACAGTGAACACTGAAGCTTTCTTT	TRBJ1-1	many	TRBV12-3/TRBV12-4	TRBD1
CASSRWTGAGGELFF	TGTGCCAGCAGTCGCTGGACAGGGGCCGGCGGGGAGCTGTTTTTT	TRBJ2-2	few	TRBV12-3/TRBV12-4	TRBD1
CASRPTWTGGGNEAFF	TGTGCCAGCAGGCCGACTTGGACAGGGGGCGGGAATGAAGCTTTCTTT	TRBJ1-1	NA	TRBV6-5	TRBD1
CASSDSRVGTDTQYF	TGTGCCAGCAGTGATAGTAGGGTAGGCACAGATACGCAGTATTTT	TRBJ2-3	NA	TRBV2	NA
CASSLSLNYGYTF	TGCGCCAGCAGCTTATCCCTTAACTATGGCTACACCTTC	TRBJ1-2	few	TRBV5-1	NA
CASSSRTGGAGYGYTF	TGTGCCAGCAGTTCCCGGACAGGGGGCGCTGGGTATGGCTACACCTTC	TRBJ1-2	NA	TRBV12-3/TRBV12-4	TRBD1
CASSYSTGGGSSYNSPLHF	TGTGCCAGCAGTTACTCCACAGGGGGGGGGAGCTCCTATAATTCACCCCTCCACTTT	TRBJ1-6	few	TRBV6-5	TRBD1
CASPRLAGVPGEQYF	TGTGCCAGCCCTCGGCTAGCGGGGGTACCGGGCGAGCAGTACTTC	TRBJ2-7	few	TRBV7-9	TRBD2
CASSLEGIGTEAFF	TGCGCCAGCAGCTTGGAGGGTATCGGCACTGAAGCTTTCTTT	TRBJ1-1	few	TRBV5-1	NA